This paragraph covers one T cell receptor (beta chain) sequence. The sample belongs to a study of T cell changes during pregnancy in multiple sclerosis. The CDR3 runs 14 residues. Germline V gives CDR1 MNHEY, CDR2 SVGAGI. V was pared by 0 bases and J by 6 bases, with 11 bases between. Here immunoSEQ multiplex PCR was the method, and the copy in TCRdb shows in-frame clones only, minus some. The sample lists tens of thousands of clones, 85% to 90% occurring once. This TCR came from a female donor with multiple sclerosis, enrolled in a pregnancy study. The rearrangement joins TRBV6-5 to TRBJ1-2, with D uncertain. This specimen consisted of CD8+ T cells from peripheral blood mononuclear cells, obtained after pregnancy. This CDR3 reads CASSYSVSTNGYTF. The CDR3 nucleotides are TGTGCCAGCAGTTACTCGGTCAGTACTAATGGCTACACCTTC.